This TCR beta chain was identified in a study of beta chain features in type 1 diabetes. The investigators reverse transcribed all of the isolated RNA, so they sequenced expressed TCRB transcripts. Sequencing was performed with immunoSEQ multiplex PCR; in TCRdb, only in-frame clones are kept and a portion is missing. The sample contains almost 250,000 clones, 13% to 15% of which appear only once. With respect to this clone: Its specificity is not known.

Study-level points and caveats: Possibly, sequencing cDNA over-represented cells that had high TCR expression levels.

This CDR3 contains 13 residues. V lost 2 bases to trimming and J lost 8 bases, with 10 bases between them. Per the germline V gene, CDR1 is SNHLY and CDR2 is FYNNEI. The sample comprised naive CD4+ T cells from blood. The TCR sequence derives from a woman between 40 and 50 years old in good health. The chain combines TRBV2 with TRBJ2-1; D is ambiguous. The CDR3 DNA sequence: TGTGCCAGCAGTGAAAATCCAGTCCATGAGCAGTTCTTC. Protein: CASSENPVHEQFF. Combining the CDR3 with reference TRBV2 and TRBJ2-1 gives the whole variable domain EPEVTQTPSHQVTQMGQEVILRCVPISNHLYFYWYRQILGQKVEFLVSFYNNEISEKSEIFDDQFSVERPDGSNFTLKIRSTKLEDSAMYFCASSENPVHEQFFGPGTRLTVL.